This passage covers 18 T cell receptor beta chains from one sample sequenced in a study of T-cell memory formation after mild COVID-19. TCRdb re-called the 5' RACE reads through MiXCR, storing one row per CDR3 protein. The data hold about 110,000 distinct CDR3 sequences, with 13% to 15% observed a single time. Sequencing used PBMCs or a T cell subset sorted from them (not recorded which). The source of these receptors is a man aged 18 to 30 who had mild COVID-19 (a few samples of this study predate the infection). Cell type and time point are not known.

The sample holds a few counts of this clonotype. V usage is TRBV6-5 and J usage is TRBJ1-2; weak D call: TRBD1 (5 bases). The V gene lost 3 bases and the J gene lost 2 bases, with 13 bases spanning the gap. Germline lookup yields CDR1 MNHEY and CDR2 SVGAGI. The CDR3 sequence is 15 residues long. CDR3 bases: TGTGCCAGCAGTTATGGTCGTACAGGAAACTATGGCTACACCTTC. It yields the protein CASSYGRTGNYGYTF.

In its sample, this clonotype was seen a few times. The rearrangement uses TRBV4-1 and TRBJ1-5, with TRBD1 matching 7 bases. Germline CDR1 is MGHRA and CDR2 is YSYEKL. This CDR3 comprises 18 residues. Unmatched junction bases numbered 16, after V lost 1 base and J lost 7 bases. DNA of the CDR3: TGCGCCAGCAGCCAAGCGGAAGGGGGCCGGACCGGCCAACAGCCCCAGCATTTT. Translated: CASSQAEGGRTGQQPQHF.

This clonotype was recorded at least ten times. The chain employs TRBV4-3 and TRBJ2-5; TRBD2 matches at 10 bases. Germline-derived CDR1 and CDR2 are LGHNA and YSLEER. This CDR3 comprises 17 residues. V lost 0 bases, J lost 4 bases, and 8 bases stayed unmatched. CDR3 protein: CASSQDWSGGATETQYF. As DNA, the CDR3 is TGCGCCAGCAGCCAAGATTGGAGCGGGGGGGCCACAGAGACCCAGTACTTC.

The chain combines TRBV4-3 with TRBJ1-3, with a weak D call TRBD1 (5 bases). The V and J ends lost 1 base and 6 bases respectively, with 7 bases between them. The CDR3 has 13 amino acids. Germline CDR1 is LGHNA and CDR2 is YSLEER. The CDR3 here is CASSQGGENTIYF. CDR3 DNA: TGCGCCAGCAGCCAAGGGGGGGAAAACACCATATATTTT.

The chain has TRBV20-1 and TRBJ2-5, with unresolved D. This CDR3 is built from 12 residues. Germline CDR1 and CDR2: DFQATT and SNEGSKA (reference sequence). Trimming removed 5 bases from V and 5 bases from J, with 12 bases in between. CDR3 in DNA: TGCAGTGCTCTGAGTGGGAAGGAGACCCAGTACTTC. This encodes CSALSGKETQYF.

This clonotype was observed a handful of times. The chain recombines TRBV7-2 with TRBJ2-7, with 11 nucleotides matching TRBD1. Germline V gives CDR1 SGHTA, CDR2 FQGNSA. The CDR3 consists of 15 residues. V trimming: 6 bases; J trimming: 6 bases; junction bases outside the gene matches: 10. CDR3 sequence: CASRGTDRGLGEQYF. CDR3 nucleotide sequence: TGTGCCAGCAGAGGGACGGACAGGGGGCTCGGCGAGCAGTACTTC.

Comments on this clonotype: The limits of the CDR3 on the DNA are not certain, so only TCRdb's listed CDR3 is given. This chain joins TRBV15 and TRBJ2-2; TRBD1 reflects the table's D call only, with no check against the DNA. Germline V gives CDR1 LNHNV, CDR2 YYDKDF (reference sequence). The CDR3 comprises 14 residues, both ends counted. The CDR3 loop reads CATSGAEHRGAVFF.

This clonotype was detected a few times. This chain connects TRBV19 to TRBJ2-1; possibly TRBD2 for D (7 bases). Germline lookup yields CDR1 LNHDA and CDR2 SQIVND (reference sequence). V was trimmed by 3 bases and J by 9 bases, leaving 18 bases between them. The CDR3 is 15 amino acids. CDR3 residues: CASSMGGGLAFEQFF. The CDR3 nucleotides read TGTGCCAGTAGTATGGGGGGGGGCCTAGCCTTTGAGCAGTTCTTC.

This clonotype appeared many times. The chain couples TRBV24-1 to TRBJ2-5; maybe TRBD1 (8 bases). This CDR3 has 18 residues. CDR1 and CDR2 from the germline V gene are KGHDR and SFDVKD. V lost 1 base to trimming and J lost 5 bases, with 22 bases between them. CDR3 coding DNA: TGTGCCACCAGTGATTTCTCAACAGGGGGGGAGATAGAGGAGACCCAGTACTTC. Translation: CATSDFSTGGEIEETQYF.

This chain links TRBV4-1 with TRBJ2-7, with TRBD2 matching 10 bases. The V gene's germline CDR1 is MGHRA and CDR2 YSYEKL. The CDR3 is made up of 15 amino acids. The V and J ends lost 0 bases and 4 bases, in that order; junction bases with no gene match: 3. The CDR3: CASSQDWTSGYEQYF. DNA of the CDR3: TGCGCCAGCAGCCAAGACTGGACTAGCGGTTACGAGCAGTACTTC.

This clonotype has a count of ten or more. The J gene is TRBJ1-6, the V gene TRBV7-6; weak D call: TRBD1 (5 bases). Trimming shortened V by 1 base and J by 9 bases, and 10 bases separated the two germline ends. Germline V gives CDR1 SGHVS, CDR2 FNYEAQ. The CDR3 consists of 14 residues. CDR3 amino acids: CASSLGGVRSPLHF. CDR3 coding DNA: TGTGCCAGCAGCTTAGGAGGGGTACGTTCACCCCTCCACTTT.

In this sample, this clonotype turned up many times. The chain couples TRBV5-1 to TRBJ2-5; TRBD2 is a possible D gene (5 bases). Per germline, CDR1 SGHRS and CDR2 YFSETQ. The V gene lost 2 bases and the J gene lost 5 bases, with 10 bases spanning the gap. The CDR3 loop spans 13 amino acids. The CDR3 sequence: CASSFTGLETQYF. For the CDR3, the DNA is TGCGCCAGCAGCTTTACGGGGTTGGAGACCCAGTACTTC.

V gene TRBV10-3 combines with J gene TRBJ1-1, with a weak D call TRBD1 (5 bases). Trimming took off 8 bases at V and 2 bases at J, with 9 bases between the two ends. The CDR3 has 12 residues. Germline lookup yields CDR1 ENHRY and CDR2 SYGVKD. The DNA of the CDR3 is TGTGCCATCGGGACGGACAACACTGAAGCTTTCTTT. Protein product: CAIGTDNTEAFF.

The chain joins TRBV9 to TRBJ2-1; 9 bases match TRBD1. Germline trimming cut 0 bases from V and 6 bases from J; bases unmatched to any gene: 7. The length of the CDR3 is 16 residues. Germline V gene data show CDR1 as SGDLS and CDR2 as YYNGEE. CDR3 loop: CASSVAQGARGNEQFF. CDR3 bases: TGTGCCAGCAGCGTAGCACAGGGGGCCCGAGGCAATGAGCAGTTCTTC. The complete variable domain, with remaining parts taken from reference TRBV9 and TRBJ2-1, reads DSGVTQTPKHLITATGQRVTLRCSPRSGDLSVYWYQQSLDQGLQFLIQYYNGEERAKGNILERFSAQQFPDLHSELNLSSLELGDSALYFCASSVAQGARGNEQFFGPGTRLTVL.

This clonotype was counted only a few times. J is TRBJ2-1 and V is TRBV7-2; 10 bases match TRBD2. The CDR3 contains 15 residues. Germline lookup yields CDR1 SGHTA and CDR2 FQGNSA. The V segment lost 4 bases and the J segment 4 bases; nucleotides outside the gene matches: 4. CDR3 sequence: CASSSTSGQYNEQFF. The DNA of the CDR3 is TGTGCCAGCAGCTCGACTAGCGGGCAGTACAATGAGCAGTTCTTC.

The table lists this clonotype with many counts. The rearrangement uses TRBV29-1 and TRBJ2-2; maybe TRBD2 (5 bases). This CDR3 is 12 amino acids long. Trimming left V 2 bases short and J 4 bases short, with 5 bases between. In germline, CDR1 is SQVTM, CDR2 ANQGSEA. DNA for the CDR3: TGCAGCGTTGAAACTAGCACCGGGGAGCTGTTTTTT. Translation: CSVETSTGELFF.

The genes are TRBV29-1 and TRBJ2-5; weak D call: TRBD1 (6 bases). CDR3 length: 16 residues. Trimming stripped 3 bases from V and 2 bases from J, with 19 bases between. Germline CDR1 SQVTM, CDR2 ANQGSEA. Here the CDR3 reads CSVDVGEGELQETQYF. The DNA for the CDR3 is TGCAGCGTTGACGTGGGAGAGGGGGAACTACAAGAGACCCAGTACTTC.

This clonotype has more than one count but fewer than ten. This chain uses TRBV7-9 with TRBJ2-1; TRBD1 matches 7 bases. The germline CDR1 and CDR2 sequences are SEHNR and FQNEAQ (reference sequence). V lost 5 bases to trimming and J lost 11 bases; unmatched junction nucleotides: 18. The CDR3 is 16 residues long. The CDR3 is CASSHTGTEFTMKQFF. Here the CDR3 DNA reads TGTGCCAGCAGCCACACCGGGACAGAATTTACCATGAAGCAGTTCTTC.